The clone carrying this T cell receptor beta chain was seen once. The CDR3 consists of 16 residues. The germline CDR1 and CDR2 sequences are SGDLS and YYNGEE. V trimming: 0 bases; J trimming: 3 bases; junction bases outside the gene matches: 2. The data originate from a study of control samples from healthy donors and cancer patients. Here immunoSEQ multiplex PCR was the method, and the copy in TCRdb shows in-frame clones only, minus some. This table holds 100,000 to 150,000 clones, 90% found once. The specimen was blood. The rearrangement joins TRBV9 to TRBJ2-3; 12 positions match TRBD2. The sequence came from a middle-aged man in good health. The CDR3 is CASSVALAGGTDTQYF. CDR3 in DNA: TGTGCCAGCAGCGTAGCACTAGCGGGGGGAACAGATACGCAGTATTTT.